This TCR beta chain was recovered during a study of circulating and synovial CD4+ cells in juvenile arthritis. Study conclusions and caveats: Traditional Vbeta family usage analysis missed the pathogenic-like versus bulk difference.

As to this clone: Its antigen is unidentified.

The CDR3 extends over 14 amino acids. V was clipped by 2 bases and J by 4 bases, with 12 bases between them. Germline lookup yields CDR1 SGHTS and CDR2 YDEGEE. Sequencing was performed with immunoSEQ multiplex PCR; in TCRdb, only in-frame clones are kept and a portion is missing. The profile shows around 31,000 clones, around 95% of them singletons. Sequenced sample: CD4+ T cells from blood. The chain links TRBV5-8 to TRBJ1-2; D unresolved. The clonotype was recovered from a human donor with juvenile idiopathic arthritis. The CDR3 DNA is TGTGCCAGCAGCTTCCCTTCGGCGGGCTATGGCTACACCTTC. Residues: CASSFPSAGYGYTF.